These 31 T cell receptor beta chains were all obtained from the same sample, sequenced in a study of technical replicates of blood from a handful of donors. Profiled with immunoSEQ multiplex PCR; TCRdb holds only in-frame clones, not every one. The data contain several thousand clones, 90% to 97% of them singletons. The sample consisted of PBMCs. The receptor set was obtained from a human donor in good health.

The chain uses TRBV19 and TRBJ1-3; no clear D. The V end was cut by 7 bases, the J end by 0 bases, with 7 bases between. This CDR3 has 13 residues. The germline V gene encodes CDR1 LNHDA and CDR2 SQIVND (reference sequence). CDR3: CASTEISGNTIYF. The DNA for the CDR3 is TGTGCCAGTACCGAGATCTCTGGAAACACCATATATTTT.

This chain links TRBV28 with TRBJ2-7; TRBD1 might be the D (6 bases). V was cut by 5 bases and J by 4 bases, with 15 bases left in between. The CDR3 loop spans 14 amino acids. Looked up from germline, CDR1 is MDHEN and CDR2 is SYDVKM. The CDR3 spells CASSNRVSVYEQYF. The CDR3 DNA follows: TGTGCCAGCAGTAACAGGGTTTCAGTTTACGAGCAGTACTTC.

CDR3 DNA sequence: TGTGCCAGCGGCCAAGACTATGGCTACACCTTC. Translated: CASGQDYGYTF. The J gene is TRBJ1-2, the V gene TRBV6-6, with D unclear. The CDR3 covers 11 residues. Germline V CDR1 and CDR2: MNHNY, SVGAGI (reference sequence). V lost 8 bases and J lost 3, with 7 bases in between.

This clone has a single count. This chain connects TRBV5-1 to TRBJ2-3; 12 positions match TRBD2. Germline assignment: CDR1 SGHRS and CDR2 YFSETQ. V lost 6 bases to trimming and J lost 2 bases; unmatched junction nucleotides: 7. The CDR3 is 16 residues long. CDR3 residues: CASTLGLAGPTDTQYF. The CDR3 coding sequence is TGCGCCAGCACCCTTGGACTAGCGGGACCCACAGATACGCAGTATTTT. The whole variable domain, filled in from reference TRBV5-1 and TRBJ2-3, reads KAGVTQTPRYLIKTRGQQVTLSCSPISGHRSVSWYQQTPGQGLQFLFEYFSETQRNKGNFPGRFSGRQFSNSRSEMNVSTLELGDSALYLCASTLGLAGPTDTQYFGPGTRLTVL.

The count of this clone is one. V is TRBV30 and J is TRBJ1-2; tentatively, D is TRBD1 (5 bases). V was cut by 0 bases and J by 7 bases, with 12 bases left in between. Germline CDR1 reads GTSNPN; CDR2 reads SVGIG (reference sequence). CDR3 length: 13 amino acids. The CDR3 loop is CAWSVGGAGGYTF. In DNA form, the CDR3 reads TGTGCCTGGAGTGTAGGAGGGGCGGGTGGCTACACCTTC.

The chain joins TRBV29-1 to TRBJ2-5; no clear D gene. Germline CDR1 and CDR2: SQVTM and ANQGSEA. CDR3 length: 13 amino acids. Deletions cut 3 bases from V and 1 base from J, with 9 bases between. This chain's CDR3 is CSVEVNSQETQYF. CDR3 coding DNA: TGCAGCGTTGAGGTGAATAGCCAAGAGACCCAGTACTTC.

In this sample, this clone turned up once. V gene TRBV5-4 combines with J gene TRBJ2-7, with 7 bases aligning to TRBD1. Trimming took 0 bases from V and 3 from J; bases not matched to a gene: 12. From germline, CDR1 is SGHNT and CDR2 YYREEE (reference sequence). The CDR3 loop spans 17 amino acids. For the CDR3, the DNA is TGTGCCAGCAGCTTGGGAGGTCCGGGACAGATAATCTACGAGCAGTACTTC. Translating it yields CASSLGGPGQIIYEQYF.

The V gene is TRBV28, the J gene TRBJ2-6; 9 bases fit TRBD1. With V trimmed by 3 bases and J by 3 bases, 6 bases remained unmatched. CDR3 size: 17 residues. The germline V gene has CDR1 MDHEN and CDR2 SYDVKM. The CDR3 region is CASSFWTGAGGANVLTF. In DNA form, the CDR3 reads TGTGCCAGCAGTTTCTGGACAGGGGCGGGTGGGGCCAACGTCCTGACTTTC.

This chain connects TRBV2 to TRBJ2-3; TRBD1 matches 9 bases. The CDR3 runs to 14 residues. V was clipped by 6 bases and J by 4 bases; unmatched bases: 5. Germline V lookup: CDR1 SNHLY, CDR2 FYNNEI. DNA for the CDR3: TGTGCCAGCAGCGGACAGGGGAGGTCAGATACGCAGTATTTT. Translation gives CASSGQGRSDTQYF.

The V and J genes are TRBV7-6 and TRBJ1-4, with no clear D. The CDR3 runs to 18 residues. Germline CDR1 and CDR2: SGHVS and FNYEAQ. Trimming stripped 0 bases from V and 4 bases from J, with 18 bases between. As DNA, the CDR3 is TGTGCCAGCAGCTTAGCCCTGCAGAAATCAACATTTAATGAAAAACTGTTTTTT. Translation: CASSLALQKSTFNEKLFF.

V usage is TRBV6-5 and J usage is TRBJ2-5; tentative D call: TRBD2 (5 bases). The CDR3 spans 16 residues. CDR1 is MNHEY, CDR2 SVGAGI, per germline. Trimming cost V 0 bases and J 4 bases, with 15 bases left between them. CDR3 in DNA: TGTGCCAGCAGTTACTCGTCGTGGGCGGGTAGAGAGACCCAGTACTTC. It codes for CASSYSSWAGRETQYF.

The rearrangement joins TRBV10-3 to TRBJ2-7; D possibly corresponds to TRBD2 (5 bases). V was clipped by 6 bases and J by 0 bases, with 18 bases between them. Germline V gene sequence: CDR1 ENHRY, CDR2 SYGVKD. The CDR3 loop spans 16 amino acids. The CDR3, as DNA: TGTGCCATCAGCCCCTCCAGTGCGGGCCCCTCCTACGAGCAGTACTTC. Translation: CAISPSSAGPSYEQYF.

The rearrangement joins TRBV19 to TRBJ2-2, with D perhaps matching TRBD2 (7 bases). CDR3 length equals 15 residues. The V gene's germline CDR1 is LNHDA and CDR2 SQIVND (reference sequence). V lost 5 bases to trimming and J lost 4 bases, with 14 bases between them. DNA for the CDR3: TGTGCCAGTAGTCCTAGAAGGGGGGGCACCGGGGAGCTGTTTTTT. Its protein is CASSPRRGGTGELFF. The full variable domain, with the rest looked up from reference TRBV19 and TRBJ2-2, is DGGITQSPKYLFRKEGQNVTLSCEQNLNHDAMYWYRQDPGQGLRLIYYSQIVNDFQKGDIAEGYSVSREKKESFPLTVTSAQKNPTAFYLCASSPRRGGTGELFFGEGSRLTVL.

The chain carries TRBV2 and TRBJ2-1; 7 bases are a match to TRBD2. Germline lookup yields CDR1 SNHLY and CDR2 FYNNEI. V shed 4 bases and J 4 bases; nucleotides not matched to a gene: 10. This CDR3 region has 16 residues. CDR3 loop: CASSGGGAAVYNEQFF. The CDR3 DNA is TGTGCCAGCAGTGGGGGGGGAGCGGCGGTTTACAATGAGCAGTTCTTC.

This CDR3 reads CANAHCGRAGATYNEQFF. The CDR3 nucleotides are TGTGCCAACGCTCATTGCGGGAGAGCGGGAGCCACCTACAATGAGCAGTTCTTC. The rearrangement joins TRBV27 to TRBJ2-1; 8 nucleotides agree with TRBD2. The germline V gene encodes CDR1 MNHEY and CDR2 SMNVEV (reference sequence). V shed 10 bases and J 2 bases; nucleotides not matched to a gene: 19. The CDR3 covers 18 residues.

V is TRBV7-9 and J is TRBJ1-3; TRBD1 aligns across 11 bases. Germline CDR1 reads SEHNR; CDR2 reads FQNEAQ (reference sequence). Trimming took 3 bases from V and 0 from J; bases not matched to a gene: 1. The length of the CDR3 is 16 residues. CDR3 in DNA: TGTGCCAGCAGCTTCGGACAGGGGGCCTCTGGAAACACCATATATTTT. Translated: CASSFGQGASGNTIYF.

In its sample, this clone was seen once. DNA of the CDR3: TGTGCCAGCAGCTTCAGGACAGGGAGTGAAAAACTGTTTTTT. This encodes CASSFRTGSEKLFF. The chain carries TRBV7-2 and TRBJ1-4; TRBD1 matches 8 bases. CDR3 size: 14 residues. CDR1 and CDR2 (germline): SGHTA, FQGNSA. V dropped 3 bases and J dropped 7; count of bases not matched to a gene: 4.

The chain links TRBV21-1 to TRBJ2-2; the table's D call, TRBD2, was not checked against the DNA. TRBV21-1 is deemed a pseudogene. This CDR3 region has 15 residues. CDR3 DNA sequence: TGTGCCAGCAGTTACCGGGAGCCCCTTTCCGGGGAGCTGTTTTTT. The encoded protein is CASSYREPLSGELFF.

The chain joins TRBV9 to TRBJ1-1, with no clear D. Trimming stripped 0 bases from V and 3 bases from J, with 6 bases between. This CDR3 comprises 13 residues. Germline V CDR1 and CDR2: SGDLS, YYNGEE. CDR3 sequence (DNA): TGTGCCAGCAGCGTAGCGGGTGACACTGAAGCTTTCTTT. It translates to CASSVAGDTEAFF.

The CDR3 protein is CASSLGQGLSYTF. The CDR3 region has the DNA TGTGCCAGCAGCTTGGGACAGGGGCTTAGCTACACCTTC. The rearrangement links TRBV9 to TRBJ1-2; 10 bases are shared with TRBD1. The CDR3 contains 13 residues. V was clipped by 4 bases and J by 9 bases; unmatched bases: 6. Per the germline V gene, CDR1 is SGDLS and CDR2 is YYNGEE.

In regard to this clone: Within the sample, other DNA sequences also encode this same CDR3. CDR3 bases: TGCGCCAGCAGCTCGGCCGGGGGCTACAATGAGCAGTTCTTC. Protein: CASSSAGGYNEQFF. The chain links TRBV5-1 to TRBJ2-1, with a weak D call TRBD2 (6 bases). The V and J ends lost 3 bases and 3 bases respectively, with 10 bases between them. The CDR3 loop spans 14 amino acids. The germline V gene has CDR1 SGHRS and CDR2 YFSETQ.

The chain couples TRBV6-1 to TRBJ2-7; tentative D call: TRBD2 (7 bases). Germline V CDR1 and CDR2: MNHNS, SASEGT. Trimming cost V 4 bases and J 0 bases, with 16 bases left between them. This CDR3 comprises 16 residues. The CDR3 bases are TGTGCCAGCAGTGGGGGGGGCAGTTCGAGCTCCTACGAGCAGTACTTC. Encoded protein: CASSGGGSSSSYEQYF.

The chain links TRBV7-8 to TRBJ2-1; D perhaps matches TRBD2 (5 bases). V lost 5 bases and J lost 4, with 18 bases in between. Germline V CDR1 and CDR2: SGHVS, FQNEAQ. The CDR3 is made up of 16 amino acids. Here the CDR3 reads CASSVTSVPRYNEQFF. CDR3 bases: TGTGCCAGCAGCGTTACTAGTGTCCCTCGTTACAATGAGCAGTTCTTC. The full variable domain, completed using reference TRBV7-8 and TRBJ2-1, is GAGVSQSPRYKVAKRGQDVALRCDPISGHVSLFWYQQALGQGPEFLTYFQNEAQLDKSGLPSDRFFAERPEGSVSTLKIQRTQQEDSAVYLCASSVTSVPRYNEQFFGPGTRLTVL.

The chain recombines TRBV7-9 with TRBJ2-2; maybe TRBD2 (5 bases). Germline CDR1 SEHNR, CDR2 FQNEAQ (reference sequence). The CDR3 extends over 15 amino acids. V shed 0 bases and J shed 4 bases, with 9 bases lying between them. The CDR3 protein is CASSLAGLFTGELFF. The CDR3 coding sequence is TGTGCCAGCAGCTTAGCAGGACTTTTCACCGGGGAGCTGTTTTTT.

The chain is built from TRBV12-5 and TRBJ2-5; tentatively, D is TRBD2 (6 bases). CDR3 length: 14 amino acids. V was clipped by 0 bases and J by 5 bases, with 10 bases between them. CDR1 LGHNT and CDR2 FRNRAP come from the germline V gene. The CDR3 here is CASGLVGGLETQYF. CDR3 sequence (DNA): TGTGCTAGTGGTTTGGTGGGGGGATTGGAGACCCAGTACTTC.

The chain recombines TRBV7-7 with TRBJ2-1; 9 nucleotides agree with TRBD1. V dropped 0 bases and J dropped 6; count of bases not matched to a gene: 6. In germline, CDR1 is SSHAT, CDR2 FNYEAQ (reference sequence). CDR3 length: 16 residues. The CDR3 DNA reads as TGTGCCAGCAGCTTAGCCTGGGGACAGGGCGCCAATGAGCAGTTCTTC. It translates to CASSLAWGQGANEQFF.

CDR3 loop: CASSRRPNQPQHF. CDR3 in DNA: TGTGCCAGCAGCCGGAGGCCCAATCAGCCCCAGCATTTT. The chain joins TRBV6-5 to TRBJ1-5, with D unresolved. Trimming shortened V by 6 bases and J by 3 bases, and 9 bases separated the two germline ends. The CDR3 is 13 residues long. Germline CDR1 MNHEY, CDR2 SVGAGI.

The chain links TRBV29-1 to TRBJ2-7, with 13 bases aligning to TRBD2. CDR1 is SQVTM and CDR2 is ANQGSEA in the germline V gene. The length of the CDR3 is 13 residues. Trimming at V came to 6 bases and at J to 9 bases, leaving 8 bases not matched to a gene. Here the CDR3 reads CSVNGTSGVGQYF. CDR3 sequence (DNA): TGCAGCGTCAACGGGACTAGCGGGGTTGGGCAGTACTTC.

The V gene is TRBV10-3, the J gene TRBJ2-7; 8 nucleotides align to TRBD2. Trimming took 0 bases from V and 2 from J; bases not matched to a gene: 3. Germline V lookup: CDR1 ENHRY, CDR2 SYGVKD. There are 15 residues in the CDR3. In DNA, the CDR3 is TGTGCCATCAGTGAGTCGAAGGGACTAGCCTACGAGCAGTACTTC. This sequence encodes CAISESKGLAYEQYF.

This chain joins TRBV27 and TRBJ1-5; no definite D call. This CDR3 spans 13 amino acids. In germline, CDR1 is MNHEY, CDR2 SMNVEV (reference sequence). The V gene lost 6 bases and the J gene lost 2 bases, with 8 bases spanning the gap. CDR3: CASRPVGNQPQHF. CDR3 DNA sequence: TGTGCCAGCAGGCCAGTGGGCAATCAGCCCCAGCATTTT.

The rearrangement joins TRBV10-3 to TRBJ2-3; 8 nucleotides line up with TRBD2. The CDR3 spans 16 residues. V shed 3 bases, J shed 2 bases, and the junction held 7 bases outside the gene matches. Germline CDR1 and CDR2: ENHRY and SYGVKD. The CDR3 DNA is TGTGCCATCAGTGAAGAGCGGGGGTACATCACAGATACGCAGTATTTT. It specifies CAISEERGYITDTQYF.